These T cell receptor beta chains were read from a single sample in a study of identical twins. From the 5' RACE reads, TCRdb called clonotypes with MiXCR, one entry per CDR3 protein. The sample includes hundreds of thousands of distinct CDR3 sequences, around 8.3% of them seen just once. These data were likewise used in another study, on yellow fever vaccine responses in identical twins.

Specimen: PBMCs. Receptors originate from a woman between 18 and 29 years old in good health. CDR3s leave out the opening cysteine and the closing phenylalanine or tryptophan. Only part of the rows carry a size: once, few, many, or a class if the clone is expanded.

ASSHRDPRDEQF,TRBV3-1,TRBJ2-1,many
SVEEGIGLF,TRBV29-1,TRBJ1-4,.
SVADRGQGKTQY,TRBV29-1,TRBJ2-5,few
ASTEGGYASNEQF,TRBV28,TRBJ2-1,few
SARRSSGRDTQY,TRBV20-1,TRBJ2-3,few
ASSYLSSNNEQY,TRBV6-5,TRBJ2-7,few
ASREGLGLREQY,TRBV2,TRBJ2-7,few
ASRGQPQLDTQY,TRBV6-1,TRBJ2-3,few
ATSRLAGAVHNEQF,TRBV15,TRBJ2-1,.
ASTETLAGGVEQY,TRBV6-1,TRBJ2-7,few
AISENRDLETQY,TRBV10-3,TRBJ2-5,many
ASSSPFRTNSYEQY,TRBV7-2,TRBJ2-7,few
ASSSILGPLGETQY,TRBV11-2,TRBJ2-5,many
SARLGTSGSLNEQF,TRBV20-1,TRBJ2-1,.
SARSDRNTGELF,TRBV20-1,TRBJ2-2,once
ASEQQGAKNIQY,TRBV28,TRBJ2-4,.
SARDIRASTDTQY,TRBV20-1,TRBJ2-3,.
ASSGNGVTLAKNIQY,TRBV7-2,TRBJ2-4,.
ASSQGRRKTNTGELF,TRBV3-1,TRBJ2-2,once
ASMDRGATGELF,TRBV10-3,TRBJ2-2,many